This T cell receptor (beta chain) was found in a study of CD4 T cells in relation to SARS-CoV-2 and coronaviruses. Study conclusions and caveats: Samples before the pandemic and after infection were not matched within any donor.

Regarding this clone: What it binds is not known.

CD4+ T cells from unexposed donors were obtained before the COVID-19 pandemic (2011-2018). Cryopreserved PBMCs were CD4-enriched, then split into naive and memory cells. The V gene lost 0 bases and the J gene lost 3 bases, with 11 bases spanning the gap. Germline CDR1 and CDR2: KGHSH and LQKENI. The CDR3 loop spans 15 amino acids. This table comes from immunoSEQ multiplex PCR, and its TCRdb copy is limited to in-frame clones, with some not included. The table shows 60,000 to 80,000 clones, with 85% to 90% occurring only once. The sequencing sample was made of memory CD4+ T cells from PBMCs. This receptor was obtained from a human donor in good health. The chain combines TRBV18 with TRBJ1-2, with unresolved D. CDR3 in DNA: TGTGCCAGCTCACCACCTCACGGGGAGGACTATGGCTACACCTTC. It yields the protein CASSPPHGEDYGYTF. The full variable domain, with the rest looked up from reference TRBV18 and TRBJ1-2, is NAGVMQNPRHLVRRRGQEARLRCSPMKGHSHVYWYRQLPEEGLKFMVYLQKENIIDESGMPKERFSAEFPKEGPSILRIQQVVRGDSAAYFCASSPPHGEDYGYTFGSGTRLTVV.